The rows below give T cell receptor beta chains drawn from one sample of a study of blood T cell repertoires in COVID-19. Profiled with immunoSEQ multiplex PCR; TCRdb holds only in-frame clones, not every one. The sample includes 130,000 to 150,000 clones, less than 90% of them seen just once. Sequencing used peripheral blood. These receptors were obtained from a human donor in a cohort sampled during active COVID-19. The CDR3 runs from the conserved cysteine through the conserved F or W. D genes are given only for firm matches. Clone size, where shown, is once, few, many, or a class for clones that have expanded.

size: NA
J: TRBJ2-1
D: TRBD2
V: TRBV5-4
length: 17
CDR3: CASSPLAPSGGASEQFF
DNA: TGTGCCAGCAGCCCCCTGGCCCCTAGCGGGGGGGCAAGTGAGCAGTTCTTC

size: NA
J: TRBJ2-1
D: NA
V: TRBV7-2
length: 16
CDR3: CASSLERRGSYNEQFF
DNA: TGTGCCAGCAGCTTAGAGCGCAGGGGAAGCTACAATGAGCAGTTCTTC

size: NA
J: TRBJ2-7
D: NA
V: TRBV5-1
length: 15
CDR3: CASRKEGQTSYEQYF
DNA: TGCGCCAGCAGAAAGGAGGGTCAAACCTCCTACGAGCAGTACTTC

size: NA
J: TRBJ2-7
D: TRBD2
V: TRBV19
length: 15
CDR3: CASSPGLAGTYEQYF
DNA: TGTGCCAGTAGTCCTGGACTAGCGGGGACCTACGAGCAGTACTTC

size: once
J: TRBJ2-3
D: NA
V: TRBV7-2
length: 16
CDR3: CASSHGGLASTDTQYF
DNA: TGTGCCAGCAGCCACGGGGGGCTTGCTAGCACAGATACGCAGTATTTT

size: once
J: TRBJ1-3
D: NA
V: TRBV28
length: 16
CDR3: CASSLARDYSGNTIYF
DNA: TGTGCCAGCAGTTTGGCCCGGGATTACTCTGGAAACACCATATATTTT

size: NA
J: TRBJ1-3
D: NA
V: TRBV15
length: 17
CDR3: CATSRGGVLSSGNTIYF
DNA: TGTGCCACCAGCAGAGGCGGAGTACTAAGCTCTGGAAACACCATATATTTT

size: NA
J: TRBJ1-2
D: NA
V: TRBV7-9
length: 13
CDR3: CASSNQGFYGYTF
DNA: TGTGCCAGCAGCAATCAGGGGTTCTATGGCTACACCTTC

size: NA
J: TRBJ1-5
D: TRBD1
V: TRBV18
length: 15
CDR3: CASSPKGQGLWAQHF
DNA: TGTGCCAGCTCACCGAAGGGACAGGGGCTATGGGCCCAGCATTTT

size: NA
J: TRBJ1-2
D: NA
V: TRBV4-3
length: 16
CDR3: CASSQDRAGLSYGYTF
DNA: TGCGCCAGCAGCCAAGATCGAGCAGGGCTTTCCTATGGCTACACCTTC

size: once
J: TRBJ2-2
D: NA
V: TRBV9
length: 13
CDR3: CASSVVDTGELFF
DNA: TGTGCCAGCAGCGTAGTAGACACCGGGGAGCTGTTTTTT

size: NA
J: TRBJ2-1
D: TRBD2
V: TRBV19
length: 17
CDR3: CASSMGRSGGTLDEQFF
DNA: TGTGCCAGTAGTATGGGGCGGAGCGGGGGGACCCTCGATGAGCAGTTCTTC

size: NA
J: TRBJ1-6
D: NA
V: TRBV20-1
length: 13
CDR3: CSASPGVNSPLHF
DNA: TGCAGTGCTAGTCCGGGGGTTAATTCACCCCTCCACTTT

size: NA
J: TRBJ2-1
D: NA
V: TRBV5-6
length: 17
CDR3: CASSLDLFQGSYNEQFF
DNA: TGTGCCAGCAGCTTGGATTTATTTCAGGGGTCCTACAATGAGCAGTTCTTC

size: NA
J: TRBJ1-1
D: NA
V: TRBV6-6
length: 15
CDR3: CASSYLQAPNTEAFF
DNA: TGTGCCAGCAGTTATCTCCAAGCCCCCAACACTGAAGCTTTCTTT

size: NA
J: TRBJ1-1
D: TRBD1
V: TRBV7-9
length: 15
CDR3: CASSFGDRTNTEAFF
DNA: TGTGCCAGCAGCTTCGGGGACAGGACCAACACTGAAGCTTTCTTT

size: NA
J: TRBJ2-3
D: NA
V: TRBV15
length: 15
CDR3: CATRLGGVSTDTQYF
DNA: TGTGCCACTAGGTTGGGAGGCGTTAGCACAGATACGCAGTATTTT

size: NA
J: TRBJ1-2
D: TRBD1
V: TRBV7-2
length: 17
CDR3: CASSFGVRTGRDYGYTF
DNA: TGTGCCAGCAGCTTTGGGGTCCGGACAGGGAGGGACTATGGCTACACCTTC

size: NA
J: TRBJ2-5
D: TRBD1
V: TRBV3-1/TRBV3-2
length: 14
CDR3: CASSPGTGQETQYF
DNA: TGTGCCAGCAGCCCCGGGACAGGTCAAGAGACCCAGTACTTC

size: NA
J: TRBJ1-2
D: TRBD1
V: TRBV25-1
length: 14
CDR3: CASSGTGKIYGYTF
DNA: TGTGCCAGCAGTGGGACAGGGAAGATATATGGCTACACCTTC

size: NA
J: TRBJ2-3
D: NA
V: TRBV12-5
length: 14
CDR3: CASGLQRGTDTQYF
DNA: TGTGCTAGTGGTTTGCAAAGGGGGACAGATACGCAGTATTTT

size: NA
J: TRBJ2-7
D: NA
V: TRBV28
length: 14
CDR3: CASSLMENSYEQYF
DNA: TGTGCCAGCAGTTTAATGGAGAATTCCTACGAGCAGTACTTC

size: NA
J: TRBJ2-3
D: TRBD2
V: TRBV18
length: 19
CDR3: CASSPGLAGADFSTDTQYF
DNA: TGTGCCAGCTCACCGGGACTAGCGGGGGCCGACTTCAGCACAGATACGCAGTATTTT

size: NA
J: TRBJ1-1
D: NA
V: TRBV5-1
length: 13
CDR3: CASSPGQNTEAFF
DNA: TGCGCCAGCAGCCCCGGACAGAACACTGAAGCTTTCTTT

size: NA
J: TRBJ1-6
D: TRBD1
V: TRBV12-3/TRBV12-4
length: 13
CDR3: CASSRGQKTPLHF
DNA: TGTGCCAGCAGCCGGGGACAGAAGACACCCCTCCACTTT

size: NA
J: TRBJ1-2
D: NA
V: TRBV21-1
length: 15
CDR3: CANRDRGLSDYGYTF
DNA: TGTGCCAACCGGGACAGGGGGCTCTCGGACTATGGCTACACCTTC

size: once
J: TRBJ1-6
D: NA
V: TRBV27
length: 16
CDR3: CASTPWGEFRNSPLHF
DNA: TGTGCCAGCACGCCATGGGGAGAATTTAGAAATTCACCCCTCCACTTT

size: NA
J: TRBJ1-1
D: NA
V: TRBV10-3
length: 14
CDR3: CAISEAQEETEAFF
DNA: TGTGCCATCAGTGAGGCCCAGGAAGAGACTGAAGCTTTCTTT

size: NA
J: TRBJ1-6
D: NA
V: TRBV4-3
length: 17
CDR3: CASSQVLVSSYNSPLHF
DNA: TGCGCCAGCAGCCAAGTTTTAGTGAGCTCCTATAATTCACCCCTCCACTTT

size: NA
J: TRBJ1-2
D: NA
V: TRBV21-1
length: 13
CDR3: CATKSRAHYGYTF
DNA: TGTGCCACCAAAAGCAGGGCGCACTATGGCTACACCTTC

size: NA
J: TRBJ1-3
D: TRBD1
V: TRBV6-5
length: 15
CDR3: CASSQQGYSGNTIYF
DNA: TGTGCCAGCAGTCAACAGGGGTACTCTGGAAACACCATATATTTT

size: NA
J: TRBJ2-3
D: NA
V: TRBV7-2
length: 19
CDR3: CASSLFPRAGRQGTDTQYF
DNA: TGTGCCAGCAGCTTATTCCCCCGCGCAGGGCGGCAGGGCACAGATACGCAGTATTTT

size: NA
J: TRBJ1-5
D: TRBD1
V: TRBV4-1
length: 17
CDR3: CASSQVRQGQGNQPQHF
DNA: TGCGCCAGCAGCCAAGTAAGACAGGGTCAGGGCAATCAGCCCCAGCATTTT

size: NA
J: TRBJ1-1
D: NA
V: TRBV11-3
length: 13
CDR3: CASSLYRNTEAFF
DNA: TGTGCCAGCAGCTTATACAGAAACACTGAAGCTTTCTTT

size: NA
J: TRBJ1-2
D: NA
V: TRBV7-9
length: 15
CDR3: CASSSAGSGRNGYTF
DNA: TGTGCCAGCAGCTCCGCGGGGTCAGGGCGCAATGGCTACACCTTC

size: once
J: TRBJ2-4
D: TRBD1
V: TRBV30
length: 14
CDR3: CAWLGTGVRDIQYF
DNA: TGTGCCTGGCTGGGGACAGGGGTTAGGGACATTCAGTACTTC

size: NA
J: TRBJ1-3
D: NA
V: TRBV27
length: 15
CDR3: CASSFKGRAGNTIYF
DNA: TGTGCCAGCAGTTTTAAGGGGAGGGCCGGGAACACCATATATTTT

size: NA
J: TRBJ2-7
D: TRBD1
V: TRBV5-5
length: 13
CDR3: CASSSRDSYEQYF
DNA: TGTGCCAGCAGCTCCCGGGACAGCTACGAGCAGTACTTC

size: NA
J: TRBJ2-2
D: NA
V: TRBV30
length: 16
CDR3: CAWSVWGGLDTGELFF
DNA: TGTGCCTGGAGTGTATGGGGGGGCCTGGACACCGGGGAGCTGTTTTTT

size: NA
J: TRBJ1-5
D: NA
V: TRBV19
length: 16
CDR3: CASSIRRQVKNQPQHF
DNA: TGTGCCAGTAGTATAAGACGGCAGGTCAAGAATCAGCCCCAGCATTTT

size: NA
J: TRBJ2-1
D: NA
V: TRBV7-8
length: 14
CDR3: CASSLPQGSNEQFF
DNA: TGTGCCAGCAGCCTGCCCCAGGGGAGCAATGAGCAGTTCTTC

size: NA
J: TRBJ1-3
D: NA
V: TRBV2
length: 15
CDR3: CASSEPTRTGNTIYF
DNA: TGTGCCAGCAGTGAGCCTACCAGGACTGGAAACACCATATATTTT